These 8 T cell receptor beta chains were all obtained from the same sample, sequenced in a study of blood T cell repertoires in COVID-19. Sequencing was performed with immunoSEQ multiplex PCR; in TCRdb, only in-frame clones are kept and a portion is missing. The data show tens of thousands of clones, nearly 90% seen once. Sequenced sample: peripheral blood. These receptors all come from a man between 50 and 59 years old with active COVID-19.

The genes are TRBV9 and TRBJ1-1, with a tentative D call TRBD1 (5 bases). The V end lost 0 bases, the J end lost 4 bases, and 16 bases lay between the germline ends. The germline gives CDR1 SGDLS, CDR2 YYNGEE. CDR3 size: 16 residues. CDR3 in DNA: TGTGCCAGCAGCGTAGAAGGGGCGAGGATGGGCACTGAAGCTTTCTTT. This codes for CASSVEGARMGTEAFF. The full variable domain, its missing parts supplied by reference TRBV9 and TRBJ1-1, is DSGVTQTPKHLITATGQRVTLRCSPRSGDLSVYWYQQSLDQGLQFLIQYYNGEERAKGNILERFSAQQFPDLHSELNLSSLELGDSALYFCASSVEGARMGTEAFFGQGTRLTVV.

CDR3 residues: CASSGGRAKRTEAFF. DNA for the CDR3: TGTGCCAGCAGCGGGGGCCGAGCCAAACGGACTGAAGCTTTCTTT. The chain joins TRBV6-2 or TRBV6-3 to TRBJ1-1, with D perhaps TRBD1 (6 bases). The germline V gene has CDR1 MNHEY and CDR2 SVGEGT. The CDR3 covers 15 residues. Trimming removed 6 bases from V and 5 bases from J, with 19 bases in between.

The V gene is TRBV7-9, the J gene TRBJ2-1; the D gene is possibly TRBD1 (5 bases). Trimming left V 3 bases short and J 5 bases short, with 20 bases between. Germline loops: CDR1 SEHNR, CDR2 FQNEAQ (reference sequence). This CDR3 spans 17 amino acids. The DNA of the CDR3 is TGTGCCAGCAGCTTTCAGGGCCGGAGATATGGTGACAATGAGCAGTTCTTC. Translated: CASSFQGRRYGDNEQFF.

The J gene is TRBJ2-7, the V gene TRBV29-1, with D possibly matching TRBD1 (6 bases). V was trimmed by 6 bases and J by 0 bases, leaving 12 bases between them. Germline loops: CDR1 SQVTM, CDR2 ANQGSEA. The CDR3 is 13 residues long. CDR3 nucleotides: TGCAGCGTGAAAGGGGACACCTCCTACGAGCAGTACTTC. Its translation is CSVKGDTSYEQYF.

The CDR3 nucleotides read TGTGCCAGCAGCCATTGGACAGGATTAGTCGGGGAGCTGTTTTTT. Protein: CASSHWTGLVGELFF. The chain has TRBV3-1 (or the pseudogene TRBV3-2) and TRBJ2-2; TRBD1 aligns across 7 bases. CDR1 and CDR2 (germline): LGHDT, YNNKEL (reference sequence). The CDR3 runs 15 residues. V was clipped by 3 bases and J by 7 bases; unmatched bases: 8.

This chain links TRBV4-1 with TRBJ2-2; the match to TRBD1 covers 8 bases. Germline values: CDR1 MGHRA, CDR2 YSYEKL. After removal of 3 bases from V and 3 bases from J, the junction contained 6 bases not matched to a gene. The CDR3 is made up of 16 amino acids. In nucleotides, the CDR3 is TGCGCCAGCAGCCACCTCGAACAGGGGGACACCGGGGAGCTGTTTTTT. Translated: CASSHLEQGDTGELFF.

The chain combines TRBV6-5 with TRBJ1-1; D is perhaps TRBD1 (5 bases). Germline CDR1 and CDR2: MNHEY and SVGAGI. Deletions cut 6 bases from V and 5 bases from J, with 16 bases between. This CDR3 is 14 amino acids long. CDR3 coding DNA: TGTGCCAGCAGGGACAAGGGAGGCAGGACTGAAGCTTTCTTT. Its protein product is CASRDKGGRTEAFF.

The rearrangement uses TRBV5-4 and TRBJ2-7, with D possibly matching TRBD2 (6 bases). Germline V gene sequence: CDR1 SGHNT, CDR2 YYREEE (reference sequence). V shed 4 bases and J shed 4 bases, with 18 bases lying between them. CDR3 length: 15 residues. In nucleotides, the CDR3 is TGTGCCAGCAGCCCGGAGGGACCCGGAGCATACGAGCAGTACGTC. Its protein product is CASSPEGPGAYEQYV.